What follows is one TCR beta chain and its context. These data belong to a study of CD8 T cells in ankylosing spondylitis. TCRdb reprocessed the 5' RACE reads via MiXCR and lists one record per CDR3 protein. The table lists approximately 260,000 distinct CDR3 sequences, 18% of them singletons. Sequencing used blood, either unsorted or a sorted T cell fraction (not recorded which). The clonotype comes from a male donor with ankylosing spondylitis or in good health (not recorded which).

CDR3 amino acids: CASSPVPSYSGRSYNEQFF. The DNA of the CDR3 is TGTGCCAGCAGCCCCGTACCATCCTACAGCGGCCGCTCCTACAATGAGCAGTTCTTC. V usage is TRBV3-1 and J usage is TRBJ2-1; the D gene is possibly TRBD2 (5 bases). Germline CDR1 and CDR2: LGHDT and YNNKEL (reference sequence). V was cut by 4 bases and J by 0 bases, with 22 bases left in between. CDR3 length equals 19 residues.